Below, 12 T cell receptor beta chains from the same sample are listed, as sequenced in a study of blood T cell repertoires in COVID-19. Data came from immunoSEQ multiplex PCR; TCRdb stores just in-frame clones and leaves some out. In the table there are 120,000 to 150,000 clones, more than 70% of which are singletons. Sequencing was carried out using peripheral blood. The origin of the receptors is a woman aged 50 to 60 with acute or convalescent COVID-19.

The V call is TRBV28, the J call TRBJ2-4; unclear D gene. The germline V gene has CDR1 MDHEN and CDR2 SYDVKM. Trimming pared 5 bases from V and 0 bases from J, leaving 14 bases between. There are 16 residues in the CDR3. Here the CDR3 reads CASSGHPSLAKNIQYF. The CDR3 coding sequence is TGTGCCAGCAGTGGGCACCCTTCTCTAGCCAAAAACATTCAGTACTTC.

J is TRBJ2-1 and V is TRBV6-5, with TRBD2 identical over 7 bases. The CDR3 is 11 residues long. V lost 6 bases and J lost 10; bases outside the gene matches: 3. The germline V gene encodes CDR1 MNHEY and CDR2 SVGAGI. CDR3 DNA sequence: TGTGCCAGCAGGAACGGGGGGGAGCAGTTCTTC. It encodes CASRNGGEQFF.

The V call is TRBV28, the J call TRBJ2-3; D perhaps matches TRBD2 (6 bases). The CDR3 totals 14 residues. The V and J ends lost 6 bases and 6 bases respectively, with 16 bases between them. Per germline, CDR1 MDHEN and CDR2 SYDVKM. The CDR3 here is CASRSGGGVDTQYF. The CDR3 coding sequence is TGTGCCAGCAGAAGTGGGGGAGGTGTGGATACGCAGTATTTT.

The chain is built from TRBV28 and TRBJ1-4; possible D gene TRBD1, 6 bases. V was trimmed by 6 bases and J by 7 bases, leaving 21 bases between them. Looked up from germline, CDR1 is MDHEN and CDR2 is SYDVKM. The CDR3 length is 16 residues. The CDR3 DNA reads as TGTGCCAGCAGCGAAATAACAGGGTCCGGACCTGAAAAACTGTTTTTT. Translating it yields CASSEITGSGPEKLFF.

The V call is TRBV19, the J call TRBJ1-3; D is unclear. The CDR3 runs to 15 residues. Germline CDR1 and CDR2: LNHDA and SQIVND (reference sequence). The V gene lost 3 bases and the J gene lost 0 bases, with 9 bases spanning the gap. CDR3 sequence (DNA): TGTGCCAGTAGTATCTCACAGCTCTCTGGAAACACCATATATTTT. Translation gives CASSISQLSGNTIYF.

CDR3 nucleotides: TGTGCCTGGGGTTCTGGTGGGACTAGCGGTAGCACAGATACGCAGTATTTT. It encodes CAWGSGGTSGSTDTQYF. The rearrangement uses TRBV30 and TRBJ2-3; 11 bases are shared with TRBD2. Germline V gives CDR1 GTSNPN, CDR2 SVGIG (reference sequence). The V and J ends lost 5 bases and 0 bases, in that order; junction bases with no gene match: 10. CDR3 size: 17 residues.

This rearrangement joins TRBV5-4 to TRBJ2-4; D may be TRBD2 (6 bases). Trimming removed 4 bases at V and 5 bases at J, with 16 bases between. This CDR3 is built from 15 residues. CDR1 SGHNT and CDR2 YYREEE come from the germline V gene (reference sequence). The CDR3 sequence is CASSQRGDSQNIQYF. The CDR3 DNA reads TGTGCCAGCAGCCAGCGAGGGGACTCCCAAAACATTCAGTACTTC.

The chain couples TRBV3-1 (or the pseudogene TRBV3-2) to TRBJ1-3; 9 bases are a match to TRBD1. The V gene's germline CDR1 is LGHDT and CDR2 YNNKEL (reference sequence). This CDR3 spans 16 amino acids. The V gene end was trimmed by 1 base and the J gene end by 8 bases; junction bases not matched to a gene: 9. The CDR3 spells CASSQGPQGAFDTIYF. CDR3 coding DNA: TGTGCCAGCAGCCAAGGTCCACAGGGGGCCTTCGACACCATATATTTT.

The chain has TRBV30 and TRBJ1-4; the D gene is possibly TRBD1 (6 bases). Trimming shortened V by 1 base and J by 5 bases, and 8 bases separated the two germline ends. Germline lookup yields CDR1 GTSNPN and CDR2 SVGIG (reference sequence). The CDR3 runs to 13 residues. CDR3 residues: CAWSAGANEKLFF. The CDR3 region has the DNA TGTGCCTGGAGTGCAGGGGCGAATGAAAAACTGTTTTTT.

This rearrangement joins TRBV4-2 to TRBJ2-7; 10 positions match TRBD2. With V trimmed by 0 bases and J by 4 bases, 6 bases remained unmatched. The CDR3 has 16 amino acids. Per germline, CDR1 LGHNA and CDR2 YNFKEQ. CDR3 sequence reads: CASSQEVAGGYYEQYF. CDR3 in DNA: TGTGCCAGCAGCCAAGAGGTAGCGGGGGGATATTACGAGCAGTACTTC.

The V gene is TRBV18, the J gene TRBJ1-3; possible D gene TRBD1, 5 bases. Germline CDR1 KGHSH, CDR2 LQKENI. The V end lost 3 bases, the J end lost 0 bases, and 21 bases lay between the germline ends. The CDR3 is made up of 19 amino acids. The CDR3 sequence: CASSPLQSRATTSGNTIYF. The CDR3, as DNA: TGTGCCAGCTCACCCCTGCAATCCAGGGCCACTACCTCTGGAAACACCATATATTTT.

Comments on this clone: Within the sample, other DNA sequences also encode this same CDR3. The V call is TRBV11-2, the J call TRBJ1-1; no clear D gene. V lost 5 bases and J 0 bases, leaving 7 bases between the germline ends. The germline V gene encodes CDR1 SGHAT and CDR2 FQNNGV. The CDR3 covers 13 residues. The CDR3 region is CASSRGVNTEAFF. Here the CDR3 DNA reads TGTGCCAGCAGCCGTGGAGTGAACACTGAAGCTTTCTTT.